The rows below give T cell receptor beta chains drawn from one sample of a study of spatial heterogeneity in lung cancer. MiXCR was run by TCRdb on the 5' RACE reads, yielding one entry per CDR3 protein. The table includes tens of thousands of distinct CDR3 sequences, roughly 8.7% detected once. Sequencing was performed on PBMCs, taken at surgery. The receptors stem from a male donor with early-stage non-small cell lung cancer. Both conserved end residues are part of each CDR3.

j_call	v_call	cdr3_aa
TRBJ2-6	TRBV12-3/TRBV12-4	CASSYQGGTGANVLTF
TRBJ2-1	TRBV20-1	CSPGPSSYNEQFF
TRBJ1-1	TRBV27	CASSFGGMNTEAFF
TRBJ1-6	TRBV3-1	CASSQPTLEGSPLHF
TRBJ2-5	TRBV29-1	CSVERHKQETQYF
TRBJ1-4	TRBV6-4	CASSGCRDRDIWGEKLFF
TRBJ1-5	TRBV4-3	CASSQDWTRNQPQHF
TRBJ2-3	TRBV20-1	CSAPKDGLHTDTQYF
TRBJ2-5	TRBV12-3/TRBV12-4	CASNLRDRPGTQYF
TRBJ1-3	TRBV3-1	CASSQLDSGNTIYF
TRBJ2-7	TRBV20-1	CSARAGFSYEQYF
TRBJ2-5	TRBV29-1	CSVAPGGSQETQYF
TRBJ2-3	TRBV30	CAWALRGGYTDTQYF
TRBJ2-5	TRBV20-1	CSARPPPQETQYF
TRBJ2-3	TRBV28	CASSPRLGASTDTQYF
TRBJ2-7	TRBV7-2	CASSFGAQPLYEQYF
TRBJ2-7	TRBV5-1	CASSLGTADPYEQYF
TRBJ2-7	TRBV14	CASSPNSGTGMPYEQYF
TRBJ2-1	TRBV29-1	CSVGLTGQGKNEQFF
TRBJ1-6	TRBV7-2	CASSRTWDNSPLHF
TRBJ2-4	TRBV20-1	CSARDAAVNIQYF
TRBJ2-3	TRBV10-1	CASSESGTTDTQYF
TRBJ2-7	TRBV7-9	CASIDSGAPYEQYF
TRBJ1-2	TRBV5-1	CASSFGSNYGYTF
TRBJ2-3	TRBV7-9	CASSSLGADTQYF
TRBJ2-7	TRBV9	CASSRGGLSYEQYF
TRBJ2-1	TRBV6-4	CASSERAGGPWDEQFF
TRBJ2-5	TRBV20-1	CSACLLGGLQETQYF
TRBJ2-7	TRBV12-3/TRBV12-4	CASSWLGEQYF
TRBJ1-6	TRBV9	CASSLEGGTYNSPLHF
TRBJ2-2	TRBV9	CASSVHSGSFSTGELFF
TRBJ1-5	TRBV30	CAWSADGYVEPQHF
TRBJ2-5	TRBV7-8	CASSAWDRRRETQYF
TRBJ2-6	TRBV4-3	CASSPGWANVLTF
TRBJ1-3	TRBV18	CASSPPSTPGNTIYF
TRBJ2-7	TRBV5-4	CASSLYRGQDEQYF
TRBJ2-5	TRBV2	CASSEAGQGGETQYF
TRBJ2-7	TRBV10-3	CAISASGTDYEQYF
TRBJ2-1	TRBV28	CASSLRDRVFNEQFF
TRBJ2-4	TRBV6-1	CASSELISMNIQYF
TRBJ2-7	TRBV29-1	CSVQGDRSEQYF
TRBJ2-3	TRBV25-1	CASSERSLRLASGDTQYF
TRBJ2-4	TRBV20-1	CSASVVSTYKNIQYF
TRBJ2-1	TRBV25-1	CASGRAGSYNEQFF
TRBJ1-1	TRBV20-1	CSASYGAFPEAFF
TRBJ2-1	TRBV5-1	CASSPAGGIYEQFF
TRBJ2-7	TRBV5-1	CASSLDGVKYF
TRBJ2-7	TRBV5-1	CASSADRGYEQYF
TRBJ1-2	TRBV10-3	CASNSPGNYGYTF
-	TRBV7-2	CASSFKTQFF
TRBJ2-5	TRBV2	CASSERGGGLALGTQYF
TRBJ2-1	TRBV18	CASSREDSYNEQFF
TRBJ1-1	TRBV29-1	CSVVSAGRNTEAFF
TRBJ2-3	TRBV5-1	CASSDRPDTQYF
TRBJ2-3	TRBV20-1	CSAPDRGQDTQYF
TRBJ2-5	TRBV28	CASSSQTSPQETQYF
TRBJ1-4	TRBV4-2	CASSTTMGGSTGVNEKLFF
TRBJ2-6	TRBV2	CASSPRGPSGANVLTF
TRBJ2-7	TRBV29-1	CSVARVVDEQYF